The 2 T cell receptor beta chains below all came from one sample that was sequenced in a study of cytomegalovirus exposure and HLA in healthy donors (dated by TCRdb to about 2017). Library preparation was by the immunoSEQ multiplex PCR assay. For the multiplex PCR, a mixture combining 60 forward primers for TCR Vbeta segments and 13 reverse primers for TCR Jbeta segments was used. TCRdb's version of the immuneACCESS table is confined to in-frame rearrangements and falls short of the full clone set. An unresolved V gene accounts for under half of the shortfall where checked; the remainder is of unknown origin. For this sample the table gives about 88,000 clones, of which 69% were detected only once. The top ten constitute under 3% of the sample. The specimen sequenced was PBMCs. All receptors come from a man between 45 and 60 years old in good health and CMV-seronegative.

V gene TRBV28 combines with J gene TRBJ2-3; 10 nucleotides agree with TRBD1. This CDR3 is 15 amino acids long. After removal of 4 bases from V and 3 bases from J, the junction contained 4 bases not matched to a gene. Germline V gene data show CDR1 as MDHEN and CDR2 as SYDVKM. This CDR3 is CASSSPGQGTDTQYF. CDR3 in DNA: TGTGCCAGCAGTTCACCGGGACAGGGGACAGATACGCAGTATTTT.

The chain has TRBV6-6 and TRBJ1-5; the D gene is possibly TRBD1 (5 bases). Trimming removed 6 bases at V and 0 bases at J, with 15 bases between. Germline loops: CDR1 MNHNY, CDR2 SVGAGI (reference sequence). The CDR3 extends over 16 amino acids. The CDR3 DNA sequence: TGTGCCAGCAGCCCAAGGCAGGGAGGTAGCAATCAGCCCCAGCATTTT. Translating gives CASSPRQGGSNQPQHF.